The T cell receptor beta chain described here comes from a study of healthy donors' naive CD4 and CD8 T cells. Study-level background: Donors spanned ages 20-25, 40-50 and 60-70 years, half female. TCR alpha primers covered all functional IMGT alpha gene variants.

CD4+CD8-CD45RO-CD45RA+ cells were naive CD4+; CD8+CD4-CD45RA+CD27bright cells were naive CD8+. General study results and limits: Bulk sequencing left alpha and beta chains unpaired.

Trimming cost V 4 bases and J 2 bases, with 12 bases left between them. CDR1 and CDR2 (germline): SQVTM, ANQGSEA. CDR3 length equals 13 residues. A single count supports this clonotype. Its antigen remains unidentified. A linear amplification protocol produced the TCR libraries from about 450 ng of total RNA. A single record per CDR3 protein comes from TCRdb applying MiXCR to the reads. There are roughly 200,000 distinct CDR3 sequences in the sample; about 74% occur only once, and less than 2.5% lies in the top ten. Sequencing used naive CD4+ and CD8+ T cells sorted from blood, pooled from several donors. The chain is built from TRBV29-1 and TRBJ2-7; D is ambiguous. The TCR comes from a pool of human donors in good health; the sample pools cells from several healthy donors. Written as DNA, the CDR3 is TGCAGCGTTGGAAGCTATGGAGCCTACGAGCAGTACTTC. Translating it yields CSVGSYGAYEQYF.